A selection of T cell receptor beta chains follows, all from one sample in a study of cytomegalovirus exposure and HLA in healthy donors. Measured with immunoSEQ multiplex PCR; TCRdb has only the in-frame clones, and not every one. The data hold 110,000 or so clones, with approximately 69% observed a single time. The sample consisted of PBMCs. Receptors were obtained from a man aged 30 to 45 in good health and CMV-seronegative. Both conserved end residues are part of each CDR3. The order of the fields is V gene, D gene, clone size, J gene, CDR3 length, CDR3 DNA, CDR3 protein. A D gene is named only where the DNA matches it firmly. Some rows have no size entry. The others give once, few or many, or a class for an expanded clone.

TRBV14	TRBD1	.	TRBJ2-1	13	TGTGCCAGCAGCCATTTTGGACAGGGCCAGCAGTTCTTC	CASSHFGQGQQFF
TRBV2	TRBD2	.	TRBJ2-7	14	TGTGCCAGCAAGTATACGGGAGGTACCTACGAGCAGTACTTC	CASKYTGGTYEQYF
TRBV4-3	.	few	TRBJ2-3	14	TGCGCCAGCAGCCAGGGGCTAGGATCAGATACGCAGTATTTT	CASSQGLGSDTQYF
TRBV18	TRBD2	.	TRBJ2-2	17	TGTGCCAGCTCACCATTTTCGACGGCTAGCGGTAACGGGGAGCTGTTTTTT	CASSPFSTASGNGELFF
TRBV28	TRBD2	.	TRBJ2-1	16	TGTGCCAGCAGATCTAAAGGCACGGGAGGGCCCCATGAGCAGTTCTTC	CASRSKGTGGPHEQFF
TRBV19	.	.	TRBJ2-1	14	TGTGCCAGTAGTACAGCACCTCAGGGGGGAACGCAGTTCTTC	CASSTAPQGGTQFF
TRBV28	TRBD2	.	TRBJ2-7	18	TGTGCCAGCAGCCCCGGACTAGCGGGAGGCCTACCGGGAGGAGAGCAGTACTTC	CASSPGLAGGLPGGEQYF
TRBV19	TRBD2	.	TRBJ2-7	14	TGTGCCAGTAAGGAGCGGGAGTTGAACTACGAGCAGTACTTC	CASKERELNYEQYF
TRBV6-6	.	few	TRBJ2-3	12	TGTGCCAGCAGCCCGAGCACAGATACGCAGTATTTT	CASSPSTDTQYF
TRBV9	TRBD1	.	TRBJ2-6	17	TGTGCCAGCAGCCCAGACAGGGTTAGAGCTGGGGCCAACGTCCTGACTTTC	CASSPDRVRAGANVLTF
TRBV5-4	TRBD2	few	TRBJ2-5	17	TGTGCCAGCAGCTTGGCCGGCCTAGCGGGAGGGCCGGAGACCCAGTACTTC	CASSLAGLAGGPETQYF
TRBV4-3	.	.	TRBJ1-4	17	TGCGCCAGCAGCCAGGAGAGGCTTGTAGGGGCACGGGAAAAACTGTTTTTT	CASSQERLVGAREKLFF
TRBV7-2	.	.	TRBJ1-5	15	TGTGCCAGCAGCTTCGACAGCAATAGCAATCAGCCCCAGCATTTT	CASSFDSNSNQPQHF
TRBV5-1	TRBD1	.	TRBJ2-7	14	TGCGCCAGCAGCTTAGGGACAGGGGGCTACGAGCAGTACTTC	CASSLGTGGYEQYF
TRBV11-2	.	once	TRBJ2-6	16	TGTGCCAGCAGCTTTTACAGCCCCTCTGGGGCCAACGTCCTGACTTTC	CASSFYSPSGANVLTF
TRBV7-3	TRBD2	.	TRBJ2-1	15	TGTGCCAGCAGTTCTGGACTAGCATCCTACAATGAGCAGTTCTTC	CASSSGLASYNEQFF
TRBV11-2	TRBD2	.	TRBJ2-1	17	TGTGCCAGCAGCGGGGAGCGGGAGGCAATGATCCTCGGGGAGCAGTTCTTC	CASSGEREAMILGEQFF
TRBV19	TRBD2	once	TRBJ2-1	13	TGTGCCAGCAGCGGGAGTTGGCAGGGTGAGCAGTTCTTC	CASSGSWQGEQFF
TRBV28	.	.	TRBJ2-7	11	TGTGCCAGCAGTACCCTAGGCGAGCAGTACTTC	CASSTLGEQYF
TRBV7-9	.	few	TRBJ1-1	12	TGTGCCAGCAGAGGAGTGAACACTGAAGCTTTCTTT	CASRGVNTEAFF
TRBV11-2	.	.	TRBJ2-7	15	TGTGCCAGCAGCCCCCGGACACTCCCTTCCTACGAGCAGTACTTC	CASSPRTLPSYEQYF
TRBV27	.	.	TRBJ2-3	13	TGTGCCAGCAGGATTAGGGGCCCAGATACGCAGTATTTT	CASRIRGPDTQYF
TRBV29-1	.	.	TRBJ1-2	12	TGCAGCGCTGGTGGGACAAACTATGGCTACACCTTC	CSAGGTNYGYTF
TRBV11-3	.	.	TRBJ2-1	15	TGTGCCAGCAGCCCCCGGAGGGGTCCCTACAATGAGCAGTTCTTC	CASSPRRGPYNEQFF
TRBV30	.	.	TRBJ1-3	14	TGTGCCTGGAGACAGGGTAACTCTGGAAACACCATATATTTT	CAWRQGNSGNTIYF
TRBV19	.	.	TRBJ1-1	14	TGTGCCAGTAGTATTTTCCGGGTGAACACTGAAGCTTTCTTT	CASSIFRVNTEAFF
TRBV21-1	.	.	TRBJ2-2	18	TGTGCCAGCAGCGAAGGCCCTTGGGAGGGGAATGGGGGTGGGGAGCTGTTTTTT	CASSEGPWEGNGGGELFF
TRBV30	.	.	TRBJ1-2	13	TGTGCCTGGAGTGACATGGAGGCGCGGGGCTACACCTTC	CAWSDMEARGYTF
TRBV11-3	TRBD2	once	TRBJ2-1	13	TGTGCCAGCAGCGTAGCGGGAGACAATGAGCAGTTCTTC	CASSVAGDNEQFF
TRBV30	.	once	TRBJ1-1	12	TGTGCCTGGAGTAGCGCCTACACTGAAGCTTTCTTT	CAWSSAYTEAFF
TRBV4-3	TRBD1	.	TRBJ2-5	15	TGCGCCAGCAGCCCTAAGACAGGGACGGGGGAGACCCAGTACTTC	CASSPKTGTGETQYF
TRBV6-5	.	few	TRBJ1-4	14	TGTGCCAGCAGCCACAGGATAACTAATGAAAAACTGTTTTTT	CASSHRITNEKLFF
TRBV28	.	.	TRBJ1-2	13	TGTGCCAGCAGGATCCTTCAGGGCCAAGGCTACACCTTC	CASRILQGQGYTF
TRBV29-1	TRBD1	.	TRBJ1-4	14	TGCAGCGTAGGGGGCGGGCAGGGGTTTGAAAAACTGTTTTTT	CSVGGGQGFEKLFF
TRBV11-3	.	.	TRBJ2-1	14	TGTGCCAGCAGCTTACAGGGCACCTACAATGAGCAGTTCTTC	CASSLQGTYNEQFF
TRBV16	TRBD1	.	TRBJ1-2	15	TGTGCCAGCAGCCAATCCACAGGGGTTTACTATGGCTACACCTTC	CASSQSTGVYYGYTF
TRBV6-5	TRBD1	.	TRBJ1-5	16	TGTGCCAGCAGTTCCCGAGACAGGGGTAGCAATCAGCCCCAGCATTTT	CASSSRDRGSNQPQHF
TRBV19	.	.	TRBJ1-5	15	TGTGCCAGTAGTATCGGTAGACATAGCAATCAGCCCCAGCATTTT	CASSIGRHSNQPQHF
TRBV28	TRBD1	few	TRBJ2-7	14	TGTGCCAGGACCTCAGGGGGCTGGTTTAACGAGCAGTACTTC	CARTSGGWFNEQYF
TRBV6-4	.	.	TRBJ2-3	15	TGTGCCAGCTTGCTGGGACAAACCTACACAGATACGCAGTATTTT	CASLLGQTYTDTQYF
TRBV12-5	.	.	TRBJ2-1	14	TGTGCTAGTGCCCCGCAGGATTCGGACAATGAGCAGTTCTTC	CASAPQDSDNEQFF
TRBV27	.	.	TRBJ1-2	16	TGTGCCAGCTCCCCCTTTACCGGGAAATCTAACTATGGCTACACCTTC	CASSPFTGKSNYGYTF
TRBV6-5	.	.	TRBJ1-5	13	TGTGCCAGCGGTTCATCCCTAAGTCAGCCCCAGCATTTT	CASGSSLSQPQHF
TRBV14	.	.	TRBJ1-2	13	TGTGCCAGCAGCCCAGGACAGACTTTTAGCTACACCTTC	CASSPGQTFSYTF
TRBV19	.	.	TRBJ2-5	16	TGTGCCAGTAGTATAGTAGGAGGCGTGGGTAAAGGGACCCAGTACTTC	CASSIVGGVGKGTQYF
TRBV30	.	.	TRBJ1-1	16	TGTGCCTGGAGTGGGGGAGGGGTTAGAGGGGACACTGAAGCTTTCTTT	CAWSGGGVRGDTEAFF
TRBV18	TRBD1	.	TRBJ1-3	16	TGTGCCAGCTCACCAGTTCAGGGGGCTCCTGGAAACACCATATATTTT	CASSPVQGAPGNTIYF